The subject of this entry is one T cell receptor (beta chain). At one of its ends the junction is not consistent with the germline gene, which may arise from a read error. The CDR3 end falls 3 residues outside the read, so it is completed with the germline J gene. Germline assignment: CDR1 SSHAT and CDR2 FNYEAQ (reference sequence). The CDR3 is 13 residues long. The sample originates from a study of T cells in women clearing cervical HPV infection. Study overall: HLA type could not be excluded as a confounder.

Repertoires were generated with immunoSEQ multiplex PCR, while TCRdb's copy carries only in-frame clones and drops some. Its table records approximately 35,000 clones. Sequences were obtained from blood buffy coat. The chain carries TRBV7-7 and TRBJ2-2, with a tentative D call TRBD1 (6 bases). This receptor was obtained from a woman between 18 and 70 years old with a cervical HPV16 infection that either progressed to CIN3+ or cleared (not recorded which). CDR3 region: CASSFRGTGELFF. CDR3 bases read: TGTGCTAGCAGCTTCAGGGGTACCGGGGAG.